Below are 13 T cell receptor beta chains sequenced from a single sample in a study of T cell responses to AZD1222 COVID-19 vaccine. Sequencing was performed with immunoSEQ multiplex PCR; in TCRdb, only in-frame clones are kept and a portion is missing. The data contain about 110,000 clones, 92% of them singletons. The source was peripheral blood, collected 28 days after the second AZD1222 dose. These receptors came from an adult who received the AZD1222 COVID-19 vaccine.

The chain has TRBV6-2 or TRBV6-3 and TRBJ1-5; D is unclear. The CDR3 is 14 residues long. Germline loops: CDR1 MNHEY, CDR2 SVGEGT. The ends were cut back, 6 bases at V and 8 bases at J, with 17 bases in the middle. In DNA, the CDR3 is TGTGCCAGCAGCCACTCCCGACCCGTCGAGCCCCAGCATTTT. Encoded protein: CASSHSRPVEPQHF.

The chain recombines TRBV24-1 with TRBJ2-1, with a possible D match to TRBD2 (5 bases). The CDR3 is 15 amino acids. Germline V gives CDR1 KGHDR, CDR2 SFDVKD. With 0 bases removed from V and 4 bases from J, the gap between germline ends came to 9 bases. For the CDR3, the DNA is TGTGCCACCAGTGATTTGAGAGCGGCATACAATGAGCAGTTCTTC. It codes for CATSDLRAAYNEQFF.

This chain connects TRBV6-5 to TRBJ2-7; 10 bases map to TRBD1. Germline trimming cut 10 bases from V and 2 bases from J; bases unmatched to any gene: 5. This CDR3 has 13 amino acids. Germline CDR1 MNHEY, CDR2 SVGAGI. The CDR3 protein is CATRTGGPYEQYF. The CDR3 bases are TGTGCCACTAGGACAGGGGGTCCCTACGAGCAGTACTTC.

V and J are TRBV15 and TRBJ1-4; the match to TRBD1 covers 8 bases. V trimming: 4 bases; J trimming: 7 bases; junction bases outside the gene matches: 11. This CDR3 has 16 amino acids. CDR1 and CDR2 (germline): LNHNV, YYDKDF (reference sequence). The DNA of the CDR3 is TGTGCCACCAGCAATCCCGGACAGGGACCGAGTGAAAAACTGTTTTTT. This sequence encodes CATSNPGQGPSEKLFF.

The chain recombines TRBV3-1 (or the pseudogene TRBV3-2) with TRBJ2-7; D assignment may be TRBD1 or TRBD2 (5 bases each). The CDR3 has 14 residues. Trimming cost V 4 bases and J 6 bases, with 16 bases left between them. The germline CDR1 and CDR2 sequences are LGHDT and YNNKEL (reference sequence). The CDR3, as DNA: TGTGCCAGCAGCCCTTCGGGACCGACTTCCGAGCAGTACTTC. Amino acids: CASSPSGPTSEQYF.

This rearrangement joins TRBV7-2 to TRBJ2-3, with 8 bases fitting TRBD2. In germline, CDR1 is SGHTA, CDR2 FQGNSA. The V and J ends lost 1 base and 2 bases, in that order; junction bases with no gene match: 5. This CDR3 contains 16 residues. The CDR3 DNA sequence: TGTGCCAGCAGCTTAGGACCGGGACTAGACACAGATACGCAGTATTTT. It specifies CASSLGPGLDTDTQYF.

The chain joins TRBV5-1 to TRBJ1-4; 7 bases align to TRBD1. Germline V gene sequence: CDR1 SGHRS, CDR2 YFSETQ. This CDR3 is 19 amino acids long. J lost 0 bases, V lost 4 bases, and 15 bases had no gene match. The CDR3 reads CASSDSPGQTFATNEKLFF. As DNA, the CDR3 is TGCGCCAGCAGCGATTCACCGGGACAGACATTTGCAACTAATGAAAAACTGTTTTTT.

The rearrangement uses TRBV4-2 and TRBJ1-2; the match to TRBD1 covers 10 bases. The CDR3 has 15 residues. Germline V gene lookup returns CDR1 LGHNA and CDR2 YNFKEQ. The V and J ends lost 1 base and 3 bases, in that order; junction bases with no gene match: 2. CDR3 in DNA: TGTGCCAGCAGCCAAGGGGGGACAGGGGACTATGGCTACACCTTC. Translated, it gives CASSQGGTGDYGYTF.

This chain links TRBV5-6 with TRBJ2-7, with TRBD2 as a possible D gene (6 bases). CDR3 size: 17 residues. CDR1 is SGHDT, CDR2 YYEEEE, per germline. With 1 base removed from V and 6 bases from J, the gap between germline ends came to 23 bases. The CDR3 bases are TGTGCCAGCAGCTTGAGGGTCGTGGAGGGAAGGTTTATCGAGCAGTACTTC. This translates into CASSLRVVEGRFIEQYF.

The rearrangement links TRBV7-8 to TRBJ2-7; 11 bases map to TRBD2. V shed 2 bases and J 6 bases; nucleotides not matched to a gene: 12. From germline, CDR1 is SGHVS and CDR2 FQNEAQ. The CDR3 is 17 residues long. CDR3 nucleotide sequence: TGTGCCAGCAGCTTATCCGCTAGCGGGGGGCGGCGATCCGAGCAGTACTTC. Translating it yields CASSLSASGGRRSEQYF.

The chain combines TRBV28 with TRBJ1-3; D is perhaps TRBD1 (6 bases). This CDR3 comprises 17 residues. The V gene's germline CDR1 is MDHEN and CDR2 SYDVKM. The V end was cut by 1 base, the J end by 0 bases, with 13 bases between. CDR3 residues: CASSLSQGHSSGNTIYF. Here the CDR3 DNA reads TGTGCCAGCAGTTTATCACAGGGTCACTCCTCTGGAAACACCATATATTTT. Drawing the rest from reference TRBV28 and TRBJ1-3, the complete variable domain is DVKVTQSSRYLVKRTGEKVFLECVQDMDHENMFWYRQDPGLGLRLIYFSYDVKMKEKGDIPEGYSVSREKKERFSLILESASTNQTSMYLCASSLSQGHSSGNTIYFGEGSWLTVV.

This chain joins TRBV2 and TRBJ1-4; no clear D gene. This CDR3 is built from 12 residues. Germline V gives CDR1 SNHLY, CDR2 FYNNEI. Trimming shortened V by 0 bases and J by 5 bases, and 1 base separated the two germline ends. The CDR3 nucleotides are TGTGCCAGCAGTGAAGCAAATGAAAAACTGTTTTTT. This translates into CASSEANEKLFF.

V gene TRBV2 combines with J gene TRBJ1-2; a weak D match, TRBD1 (6 bases). This CDR3 has 13 residues. Trimming stripped 4 bases from V and 6 bases from J, with 12 bases between. Germline V gives CDR1 SNHLY, CDR2 FYNNEI. CDR3 nucleotide sequence: TGTGCCAGCAGTGCCCACAGGGAGCATGGCTACACCTTC. Translating it yields CASSAHREHGYTF.